The subject of this entry is one T cell receptor beta chain. Its antigen is currently unknown. One end of the junction is discordant with germline, which a read error may explain. These data are taken from a study of CD8+CD57+ T cells in acquired aplastic anemia. The wider study: CD4+ reads averaged approximately 11 million in healthy donors.

TCR beta VDJ combinations and CDR3 sequences were profiled from genomic DNA. One entry per CDR3 protein results from TCRdb running MiXCR on the reads. The sample consists of fewer than 200,000 distinct CDR3 sequences, 35% to 55% of them appearing once. General observations from the study: Patients versus controls showed no significant CD8+ Simpson's diversity difference.

This CDR3 spans 13 amino acids. Germline V gene data show CDR1 as SEHNR and CDR2 as FQNEAQ (reference sequence). The chain joins TRBV7-9 to TRBJ2-7, with TRBD1 matching over 9 bases. The sequenced sample consisted of sorted CD4+, CD8+, or CD8+CD57+ T cells (not recorded which) from PBMCs. The receptor was derived from a human donor in good health. The CDR3 spells CASRSGTGTEQHF. The CDR3 nucleotides are TGTGCCAGCAGATCCGGGACAGGGACTGAACAGCACTTC.